This T cell receptor beta chain was obtained from a study of response to subunit inactivated influenza vaccine. TCRdb itself ran the RT-PCR reads through MiXCR, one entry per CDR3 protein. Of 750,000 to 850,000 distinct CDR3 sequences in the sample, approximately 17% were seen once. The TCR originated in a man over 45 who received an inactivated influenza vaccine. The material was PBMCs from blood, obtained 5 days after vaccination.

CDR3 nucleotides: TGTGCCAGCAGTCGCACCTACTACAGGGGGCAAAGCTCCTACGAGCAGTACTTC. It codes for CASSRTYYRGQSSYEQYF. The rearrangement links TRBV6-2 or TRBV6-3 to TRBJ2-7; 9 bases align to TRBD1. Germline V lookup: CDR1 MNHEY, CDR2 SVGEGT. CDR3 length equals 18 residues. V was pared by 5 bases and J by 0 bases, with 14 bases of the junction left unmatched.